These T cell receptor beta chains were read from a single sample in a study of blood T cell repertoires in COVID-19. Sequencing was performed with immunoSEQ multiplex PCR; in TCRdb, only in-frame clones are kept and a portion is missing. The sample contains around 40,000 clones, 91% of which appear only once. Sequencing was carried out using peripheral blood. The receptor set was obtained from a woman aged 25 to 45 in a cohort sampled during active COVID-19. Both conserved end residues are part of each CDR3. The order of the fields is clone size, D gene, V gene, J gene, CDR3 protein, CDR3 DNA. The D gene is left open where the match is weak. Not every row has a clone size; where given, it reads once, few, many or a size class.

NA	NA	TRBV5-1	TRBJ1-1	CASSLGDLPNTEAFF	TGCGCCAGCAGCTTGGGGGACTTGCCGAACACTGAAGCTTTCTTT
NA	NA	TRBV9	TRBJ2-7	CASSVADVGARIEQYF	TGTGCCAGCAGCGTAGCCGACGTAGGGGCGCGAATCGAGCAGTACTTC
NA	TRBD1	TRBV7-8	TRBJ1-6	CASSPDRARNSPLHF	TGTGCCAGCAGCCCGGACAGGGCGAGGAATTCACCCCTCCACTTT
NA	NA	TRBV7-8	TRBJ2-1	CASSPGTRPPYEQFF	TGTGCCAGCAGCCCCGGGACTCGCCCCCCATATGAGCAGTTCTTC
NA	TRBD2	TRBV12-5	TRBJ2-2	CASGSTSGVNTGELFF	TGTGCTAGTGGTTCCACTAGCGGAGTTAACACCGGGGAGCTGTTTTTT
NA	NA	TRBV11-3	TRBJ2-1	CASSLDTGYYNEQFF	TGTGCCAGCAGCTTAGATACAGGGTACTACAATGAGCAGTTCTTC
few	NA	TRBV24-1	TRBJ1-1	CATSDTGFTEAFF	TGTGCCACCAGTGATACAGGGTTCACTGAAGCTTTCTTT
NA	NA	TRBV6-6	TRBJ2-6	CASTQSGANVLTF	TGTGCCAGTACACAGTCTGGGGCCAACGTCCTGACTTTC
NA	NA	TRBV28	TRBJ2-7	CASSLEGPLREQYF	TGTGCCAGCAGTTTAGAGGGCCCCCTTAGGGAGCAGTACTTC
NA	NA	TRBV6-2/TRBV6-3	TRBJ1-1	CASSYGGINTEAFF	TGTGCCAGCAGTTATGGGGGGATAAACACTGAAGCTTTCTTT
NA	NA	TRBV10-3	TRBJ2-1	CAISGRYNEQFF	TGTGCCATCAGTGGGAGGTACAATGAGCAGTTCTTC
NA	TRBD1	TRBV19	TRBJ1-4	CASLNAGTGDEKLFF	TGTGCCAGCCTAAACGCCGGGACAGGGGATGAAAAACTGTTTTTT
NA	NA	TRBV4-2	TRBJ2-7	CASSQDPQGTYEQYF	TGTGCCAGCAGCCAAGATCCCCAGGGCACCTACGAGCAGTACTTC
NA	NA	TRBV3-1/TRBV3-2	TRBJ1-6	CASSVSQGRYNSPLHF	TGTGCCAGCAGCGTGTCCCAGGGAAGGTATAATTCACCCCTCCACTTT
NA	TRBD2	TRBV9	TRBJ2-1	CASSLPVGGSGRAGEQFF	TGTGCCAGCAGCCTCCCAGTGGGGGGTAGCGGGCGGGCTGGGGAGCAGTTCTTC
NA	TRBD2	TRBV24-1	TRBJ2-5	CATSEPTSGRETQYF	TGTGCCACCAGTGAGCCGACTAGCGGGAGAGAGACCCAGTACTTC
NA	NA	TRBV15	TRBJ2-1	CATSRVVSSYNEQFF	TGTGCCACCAGCAGAGTTGTGAGCTCCTACAATGAGCAGTTCTTC
NA	TRBD1	TRBV19	TRBJ2-1	CASSITPGQGWQFF	TGTGCCAGTAGTATAACTCCCGGACAGGGATGGCAGTTCTTC
NA	TRBD2	TRBV9	TRBJ2-5	CASSAGGRGAGEETQYF	TGTGCCAGCAGCGCTGGAGGGAGAGGGGCGGGAGAAGAGACCCAGTACTTC
NA	TRBD2	TRBV7-2	TRBJ2-1	CASSLRTSGLGEQFF	TGTGCCAGCAGCTTAAGGACTAGCGGACTGGGGGAGCAGTTCTTC
NA	NA	TRBV19	TRBJ2-7	CASSRRADWVGNYEQYF	TGTGCCAGTAGTAGAAGGGCGGACTGGGTGGGCAACTACGAGCAGTACTTC
NA	TRBD1	TRBV5-5	TRBJ2-7	CASSTGTGEYFYEQYF	TGTGCCAGCAGCACCGGGACAGGAGAATACTTCTACGAGCAGTACTTC
few	NA	TRBV28	TRBJ2-4	CASSSLDNPLARNIQYF	TGTGCCAGCAGCTCCCTCGACAATCCCCTAGCTCGGAACATTCAGTACTTC
NA	NA	TRBV10-2	TRBJ2-3	CASRDFTDTQYF	TGCGCCAGTAGGGACTTCACAGATACGCAGTATTTT
NA	TRBD2	TRBV7-2	TRBJ2-1	CASSLVSGRAGEQFF	TGTGCCAGCAGCTTGGTAAGCGGGAGGGCGGGTGAGCAGTTCTTC
NA	TRBD2	TRBV7-9	TRBJ2-1	CASRIGTSGPYNEQFF	TGTGCCAGCAGAATAGGGACTAGCGGGCCCTACAATGAGCAGTTCTTC
once	TRBD2	TRBV4-1	TRBJ2-2	CASSRPGLASGELFF	TGCGCCAGCAGCCGCCCGGGACTAGCGTCTGGGGAGCTGTTTTTT
NA	NA	TRBV7-2	TRBJ1-3	CASSLGGSGNTIYF	TGTGCCAGCAGCTTGGGGGGCTCTGGAAACACCATATATTTT
NA	NA	TRBV18	TRBJ2-7	CASSDTSGTYEQYF	TGTGCCAGCTCAGACACCTCGGGGACCTACGAGCAGTACTTC
NA	TRBD1	TRBV5-4	TRBJ2-3	CASSFRDRGPYTQYF	TGTGCCAGCAGCTTCCGGGACAGGGGGCCATACACGCAGTATTTT
NA	TRBD1	TRBV6-5	TRBJ1-1	CASSYAGTGGTEAFF	TGTGCCAGCAGTTACGCCGGGACAGGGGGAACTGAAGCTTTCTTT
NA	NA	TRBV5-4	TRBJ1-3	CASSRGTSSGNTIYF	TGTGCCAGCAGCCGGGGGACCAGCTCTGGAAACACCATATATTTT
NA	NA	TRBV10-3	TRBJ2-3	CALWGGLSTDTQYF	TGTGCCCTTTGGGGCGGCCTCAGCACAGATACGCAGTATTTT
NA	TRBD1	TRBV28	TRBJ2-7	CASSFRDRGDPYEQYF	TGTGCCAGCAGTTTCCGGGACAGGGGGGACCCCTACGAGCAGTACTTC
NA	TRBD2	TRBV5-1	TRBJ2-1	CASSPGTSAYNEQFF	TGCGCCAGCAGCCCGGGGACTAGCGCTTACAATGAGCAGTTCTTC
NA	NA	TRBV6-5	TRBJ2-5	CASSYGAIKETQYF	TGTGCCAGCAGTTACGGGGCTATCAAAGAGACCCAGTACTTC
NA	NA	TRBV6-2/TRBV6-3	TRBJ2-3	CASSYSLTDYTDTQYF	TGTGCCAGCAGTTACTCTCTTACAGACTACACAGATACGCAGTATTTT
NA	NA	TRBV7-9	TRBJ1-5	CASSFAGDQPQHF	TGTGCCAGCAGCTTCGCAGGGGATCAGCCCCAGCATTTT
NA	TRBD2	TRBV11-3	TRBJ2-7	CASSAGLAGEQYF	TGTGCCAGCAGCGCGGGACTAGCAGGGGAGCAGTACTTC
NA	TRBD1	TRBV3-1/TRBV3-2	TRBJ1-1	CASSPWTGGTTEAFF	TGTGCCAGCAGCCCTTGGACAGGCGGAACCACTGAAGCTTTCTTT
NA	TRBD1	TRBV10-3	TRBJ1-1	CAISDSLGQTLSNTEAFF	TGTGCCATCAGTGATAGTCTGGGACAGACCTTATCGAACACTGAAGCTTTCTTT
NA	TRBD1	TRBV6-5	TRBJ1-1	CASSYSTGSEAFF	TGTGCCAGCAGTTACTCGACAGGGTCTGAAGCTTTCTTT
NA	TRBD2	TRBV5-1	TRBJ2-1	CASTQAGRGYNEQFF	TGCGCCAGCACTCAAGCGGGAAGGGGTTACAATGAGCAGTTCTTC
NA	TRBD1	TRBV19	TRBJ1-2	CASSIVGRGDNTF	TGTGCCAGTAGTATAGTCGGCAGGGGGGATAACACCTTC
NA	TRBD2	TRBV5-1	TRBJ2-1	CASSFPLSLAGLSKGGYNEQFF	TGCGCCAGCAGCTTCCCCCTTTCACTAGCGGGATTAAGCAAAGGGGGGTACAATGAGCAGTTCTTC
NA	NA	TRBV7-3	TRBJ2-1	CASSPRIYNEQFF	TGTGCCAGCAGCCCCAGGATATACAATGAGCAGTTCTTC
NA	TRBD1	TRBV13	TRBJ2-7	CASSEDRGHEQYF	TGTGCCAGCAGCGAGGACAGGGGCCACGAGCAGTACTTC
NA	NA	TRBV5-8	TRBJ2-4	CASSLRGYGIAKNIQYF	TGTGCCAGCAGCTTGCGAGGGTACGGGATAGCCAAAAACATTCAGTACTTC
NA	NA	TRBV28	TRBJ1-1	CASSGQSGKTEAFF	TGTGCCAGCAGTGGACAGTCTGGGAAGACTGAAGCTTTCTTT
NA	TRBD1	TRBV24-1	TRBJ1-2	CATSDSGTGRDGYTF	TGTGCCACCAGTGACTCAGGGACAGGGAGGGATGGCTACACCTTC
NA	TRBD2	TRBV5-1	TRBJ2-5	CASSSVKGLKGAETQYF	TGCGCCAGCAGTTCCGTTAAGGGACTAAAGGGAGCAGAGACCCAGTACTTC